The sequence of this T cell receptor (beta chain) was determined in a study of CD8+ T cells in alopecia areata. Study background: Treatment of the treated patients consisted of oral tofacitinib, 5 to 10 mg twice daily.

Treatment meaning: oral pan-JAK inhibitor, 5-10 mg twice daily. The V and J ends lost 3 bases and 8 bases respectively, with 20 bases between them. This CDR3 has 17 residues. The germline CDR1 and CDR2 sequences are LGHNA and YSLEER. RNA was isolated and reverse transcribed to cDNA, the sequencing template. Repertoires were generated with immunoSEQ multiplex PCR, while TCRdb's copy carries only in-frame clones and drops some. Of around 200,000 clones listed, roughly 53% are singletons. The sample here was CD8+ T cells sorted from blood, taken at week 24, from a patient treated with tofacitinib. The chain links TRBV4-3 to TRBJ1-6; possibly TRBD1 for D (5 bases). This TCR was recovered from a human donor with alopecia areata. DNA of the CDR3: TGCGCCAGCAGCCAGACCCTACCCCAGGGAGGCGATTCACCCCTCCACTTT. It specifies CASSQTLPQGGDSPLHF.